This T cell receptor beta chain originates from a study of cytomegalovirus exposure and HLA in healthy donors. Findings of the study overall: HLA alleles showed associations with about 17,000 TCR beta sequences in a later analysis, at a 0.05 false discovery rate.

Vbeta (60) and Jbeta (13) primers were used in the PCR. The repertoire was sequenced with immunoSEQ multiplex PCR; TCRdb's copy has only in-frame clones and lacks some. The sample lists 75,000 to 100,000 clones; about 70% were seen once. This clone was detected only a few times. The target antigen is unknown. The CDR3 length is 14 residues. The germline V gene encodes CDR1 SGHDT and CDR2 YYEEEE. J was trimmed by 6 bases and V by 4 bases; bases with no gene match: 10. Material: PBMCs. This receptor was identified in a man in his 60s in good health and CMV-seronegative. The rearrangement uses TRBV5-6 and TRBJ2-7; 7 bases align to TRBD1. CDR3 loop: CASSPTGRYSEQYF. CDR3 nucleotide sequence: TGTGCCAGCAGCCCGACAGGGCGTTATAGCGAGCAGTACTTC. Drawing the rest from reference TRBV5-6 and TRBJ2-7, the complete variable domain is DAGVTQSPTHLIKTRGQQVTLRCSPKSGHDTVSWYQQALGQGPQFIFQYYEEEERQRGNFPDRFSGHQFPNYSSELNVNALLLGDSALYLCASSPTGRYSEQYFGPGTRLTVT.